This T cell receptor (beta chain) was identified during a study of blood T cells in healthy people across ages (dated by TCRdb to between 2015 and 2016). Turning to the overall study: In model experiments, roughly one uniquely barcoded TCR beta cDNA molecule per two T cells was captured by template switching. Age-related changes in TCR beta repertoire diversity were measured in the study by deep sequencing normalized with unique cDNA molecular identifiers. The donors were divided into four age groups: young (average approximately 17 years), middle-aged (approximately 42), aged (roughly 66) and long-lived (about 79). To avoid experimental bias, donors of different ages were randomly spread across the sequencing lanes. Two additional independent replicas of 1 million unique cDNA reads from the same blood draw were analyzed for two donors (one aged 18 to 29 and one aged 80 or older). Beyond this particular receptor, the publication reports: Conclusive comparison of naive and antigen-experienced compartments was prevented by the profiling of bulk unsorted PBMCs. Observed TCR beta diversity correlated strongly with the percentage of naive T cells measured by flow cytometry. The long-lived group showed more naive CD4+ T cells, fewer expanded clones and increased TCR diversity than the aged group, suggesting age selection. Donor CMV infection status was unknown, potentially confounding age-related changes in expanded clonotypes. As age increased, observed TCR beta diversity per million T cells dropped in a roughly linear way, and a significant reduction was already evident by age around 41. Total diversity estimates from one million sequenced T cells were considered lower bounds and underestimates.

Libraries came from 5' RACE. A second PCR of roughly 6 to 12 cycles was run with a J-beta primer mix and a sample-barcoded 5' primer. Each TCR beta cDNA molecule received a unique molecular identifier from a template-switch 5' adaptor carrying 12 random nucleotides. Each sample yielded at least 3 million CDR3-containing paired-end reads. All of the RNA was converted into first-strand cDNA using the Mint cDNA synthesis kit, with a TRBC-specific oligonucleotide serving as the primer. Following uracil-DNA glycosylase treatment, a first 18-cycle PCR with universal primers M1SS and BC2_uni_R was performed on all cDNA. The authors' analysis ran thus. Each sample was normalized by randomly selecting 1 million high-quality reads, each carrying a distinct molecular identifier. Reads sharing molecular identifiers were discarded rather than binned into consensus sequences. CDR3 identification, clonotype clustering and error correction used MiTCR with a Q25 quality threshold and the strictest error-elimination algorithm. A nonparametric unseen species model with Euler transformation was used to estimate a lower bound on total TCR beta diversity. TCRdb itself trimmed the public reads at Q25 with fastp, ran MiXCR and retained productive beta chains. Each entry is one CDR3 protein sequence, shown with its most common DNA and genes. It is TCRdb's table, rather than the study itself, that gives the V and J calls and clone size. The table for this sample lists roughly 1.9 million distinct CDR3 sequences; about two fifths of them were counted only once. The ten largest clonotypes hold more than 20% of the sample.

With respect to this clonotype: Its antigen remains unidentified. Per-nucleotide qualities are absent, and no much larger clonotype sits a single base away.

The 35 to 40 donors, aged about 6 to 95 years, were systemically healthy Caucasian individuals from Russia. Each donor gave 9 to 10 milliliters of peripheral blood, collected into EDTA-treated Vacutainer tubes. PBMCs were isolated by Ficoll-Paque density-gradient centrifugation, with at least 6.5 million obtained per sample. Total RNA, at least 6 micrograms per sample, was extracted from PBMCs with Trizol reagent. For every donor, flow cytometry on a PBMC aliquot measured the percentage of naive CD45RAhigh/CD27high T cells. Trimming leaves V shorter by 7 bases and J shorter by 2 bases, with the junction holding 8 bases beyond the gene matches. Measured from the cysteine to the phenylalanine, the CDR3 is 17 residues long. Of all the DNA, just the CDR3 is kept, 51 bases in frame from base 1. CDR1 and CDR2 are drawn from the germline V gene: MDHEN, SYDVKM.

The sequencing input was blood. The receptor was isolated from a human donor in good health. Here the chain combines TRBV28 and TRBJ2-1; 13 bases in the middle match TRBD2. CDR3 region: CASNLGTSGVAYNEQFF. The bases are TGTGCCAGCAACCTCGGGACTAGCGGGGTGGCCTACAATGAGCAGTTCTTC.